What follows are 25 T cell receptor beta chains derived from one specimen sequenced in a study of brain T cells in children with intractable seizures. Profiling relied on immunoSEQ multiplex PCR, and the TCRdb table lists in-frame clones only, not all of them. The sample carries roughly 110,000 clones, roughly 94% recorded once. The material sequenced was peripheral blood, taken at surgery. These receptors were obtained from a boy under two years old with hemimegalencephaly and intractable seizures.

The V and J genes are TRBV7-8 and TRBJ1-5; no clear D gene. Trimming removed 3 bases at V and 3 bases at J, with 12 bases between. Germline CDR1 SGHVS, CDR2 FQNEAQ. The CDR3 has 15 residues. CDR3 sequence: CASSLAPDFNQPQHF. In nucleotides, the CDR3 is TGTGCCAGCAGCTTGGCGCCAGACTTCAATCAGCCCCAGCATTTT.

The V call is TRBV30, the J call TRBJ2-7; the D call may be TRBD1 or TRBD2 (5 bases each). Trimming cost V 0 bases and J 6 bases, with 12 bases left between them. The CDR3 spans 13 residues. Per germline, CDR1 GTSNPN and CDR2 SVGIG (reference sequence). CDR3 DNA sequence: TGTGCCTGGAGTGTAATCAGGGCGGGCGAGCAGTACTTC. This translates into CAWSVIRAGEQYF.

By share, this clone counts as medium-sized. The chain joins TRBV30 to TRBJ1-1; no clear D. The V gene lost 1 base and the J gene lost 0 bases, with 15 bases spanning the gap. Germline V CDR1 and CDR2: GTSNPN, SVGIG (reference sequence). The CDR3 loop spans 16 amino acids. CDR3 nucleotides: TGTGCCTGGAGTGCACTGTCCGGGCGGCTGAACACTGAAGCTTTCTTT. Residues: CAWSALSGRLNTEAFF. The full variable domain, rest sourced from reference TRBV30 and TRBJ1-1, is SQTIHQWPATLVQPVGSPLSLECTVEGTSNPNLYWYRQAAGRGLQLLFYSVGIGQISSEVPQNLSASRPQDRQFILSSKKLLLSDSGFYLCAWSALSGRLNTEAFFGQGTRLTVV.

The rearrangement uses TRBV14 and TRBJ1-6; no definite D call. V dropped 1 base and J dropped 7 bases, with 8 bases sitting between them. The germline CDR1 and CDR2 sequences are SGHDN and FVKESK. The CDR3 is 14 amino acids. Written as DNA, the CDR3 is TGTGCCAGCAGCCAAGTAGTGAACAATTCACCCCTCCACTTT. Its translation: CASSQVVNNSPLHF. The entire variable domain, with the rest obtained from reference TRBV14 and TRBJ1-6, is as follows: EAGVTQFPSHSVIEKGQTVTLRCDPISGHDNLYWYRRVMGKEIKFLLHFVKESKQDESGMPNNRFLAERTGGTYSTLKVQPAELEDSGVYFCASSQVVNNSPLHFGNGTRLTVT.

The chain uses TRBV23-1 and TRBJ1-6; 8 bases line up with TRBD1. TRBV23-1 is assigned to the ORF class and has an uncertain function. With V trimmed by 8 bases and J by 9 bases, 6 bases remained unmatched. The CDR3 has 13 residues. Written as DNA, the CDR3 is TGCGCCAGCGGGCGGACAGGGACTTCACCCCTCCACTTT. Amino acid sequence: CASGRTGTSPLHF.

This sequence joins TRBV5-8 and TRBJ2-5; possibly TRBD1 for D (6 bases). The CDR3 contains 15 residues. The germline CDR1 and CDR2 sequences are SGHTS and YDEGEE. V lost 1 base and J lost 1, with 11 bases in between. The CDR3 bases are TGTGCCAGCAGCTTGTACAGGGAAGGCCAAGAGACCCAGTACTTC. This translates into CASSLYREGQETQYF.

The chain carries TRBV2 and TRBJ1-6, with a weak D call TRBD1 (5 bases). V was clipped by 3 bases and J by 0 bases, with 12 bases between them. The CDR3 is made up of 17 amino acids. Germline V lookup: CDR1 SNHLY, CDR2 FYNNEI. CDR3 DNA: TGTGCCAGCAGTGATCAGGGCCCGAGCTCCTATAATTCACCCCTCCACTTT. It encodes CASSDQGPSSYNSPLHF. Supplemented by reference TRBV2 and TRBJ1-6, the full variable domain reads EPEVTQTPSHQVTQMGQEVILRCVPISNHLYFYWYRQILGQKVEFLVSFYNNEISEKSEIFDDQFSVERPDGSNFTLKIRSTKLEDSAMYFCASSDQGPSSYNSPLHFGNGTRLTVT.

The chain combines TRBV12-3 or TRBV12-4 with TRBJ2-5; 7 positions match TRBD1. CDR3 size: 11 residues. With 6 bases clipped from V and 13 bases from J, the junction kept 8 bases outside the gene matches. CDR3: CASSNRDRGYF. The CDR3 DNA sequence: TGTGCCAGCAGCAACCGGGACAGAGGGTACTTC.

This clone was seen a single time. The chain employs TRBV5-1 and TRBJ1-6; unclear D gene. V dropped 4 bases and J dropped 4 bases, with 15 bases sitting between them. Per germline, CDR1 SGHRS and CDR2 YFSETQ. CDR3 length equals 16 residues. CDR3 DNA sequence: TGCGCCAGCAGCCAACAGACGGCAGGTTATAATTCACCCCTCCACTTT. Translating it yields CASSQQTAGYNSPLHF.

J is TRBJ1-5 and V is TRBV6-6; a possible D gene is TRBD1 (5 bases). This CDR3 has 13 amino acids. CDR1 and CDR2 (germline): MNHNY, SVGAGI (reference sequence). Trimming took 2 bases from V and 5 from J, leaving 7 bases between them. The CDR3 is CASSYRGDQPQHF. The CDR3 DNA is TGTGCCAGCAGTTACAGGGGTGATCAGCCCCAGCATTTT.

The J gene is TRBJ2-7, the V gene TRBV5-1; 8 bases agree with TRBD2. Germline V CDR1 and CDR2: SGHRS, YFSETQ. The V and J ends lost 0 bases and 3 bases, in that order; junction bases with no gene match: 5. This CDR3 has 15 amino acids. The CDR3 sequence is CASSLVPGGLYEQYF. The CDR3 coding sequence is TGCGCCAGCAGCTTGGTGCCGGGAGGGCTCTACGAGCAGTACTTC.

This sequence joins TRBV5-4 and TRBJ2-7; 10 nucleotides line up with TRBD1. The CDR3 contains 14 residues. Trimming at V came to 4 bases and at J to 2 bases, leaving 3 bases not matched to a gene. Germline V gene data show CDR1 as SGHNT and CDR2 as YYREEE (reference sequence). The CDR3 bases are TGTGCCAGCAGCCCTGGGACAGGGGCCTACGAGCAGTACTTC. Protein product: CASSPGTGAYEQYF.

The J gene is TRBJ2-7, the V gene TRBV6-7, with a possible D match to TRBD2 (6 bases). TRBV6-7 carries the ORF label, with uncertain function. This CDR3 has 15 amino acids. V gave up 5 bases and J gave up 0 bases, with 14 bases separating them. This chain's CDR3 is CASSHTSRSSYEQYF. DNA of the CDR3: TGTGCCAGCAGTCATACTAGCAGGAGCTCCTACGAGCAGTACTTC.

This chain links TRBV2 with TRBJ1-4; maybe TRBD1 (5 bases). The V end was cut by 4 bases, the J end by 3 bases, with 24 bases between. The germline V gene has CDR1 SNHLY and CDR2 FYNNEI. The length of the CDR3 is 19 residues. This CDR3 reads CASSASPGPLVTANEKLFF. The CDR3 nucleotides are TGTGCCAGCAGTGCCTCCCCGGGACCGTTGGTCACAGCTAATGAAAAACTGTTTTTT.

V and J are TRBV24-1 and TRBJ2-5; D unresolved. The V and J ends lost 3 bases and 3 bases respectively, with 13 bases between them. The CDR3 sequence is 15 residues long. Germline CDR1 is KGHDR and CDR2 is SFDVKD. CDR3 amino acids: CATSDTRAREETQYF. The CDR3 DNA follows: TGTGCCACCAGTGATACCCGGGCCAGAGAAGAGACCCAGTACTTC.

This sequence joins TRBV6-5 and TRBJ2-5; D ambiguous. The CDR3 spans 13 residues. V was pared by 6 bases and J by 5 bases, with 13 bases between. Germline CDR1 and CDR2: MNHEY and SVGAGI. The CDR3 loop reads CASSRHPPETQYF. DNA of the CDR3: TGTGCCAGCAGCCGCCACCCTCCCGAGACCCAGTACTTC.

This CDR3 is CASSLDRANTEAFF. CDR3 nucleotide sequence: TGTGCCAGCAGCTTAGACAGGGCTAACACTGAAGCTTTCTTT. The V and J genes are TRBV7-3 and TRBJ1-1; 7 nucleotides match TRBD1. The CDR3 length is 14 residues. Germline assignment: CDR1 SGHTA and CDR2 FQGTGA. V shed 2 bases and J 2 bases; nucleotides not matched to a gene: 2.

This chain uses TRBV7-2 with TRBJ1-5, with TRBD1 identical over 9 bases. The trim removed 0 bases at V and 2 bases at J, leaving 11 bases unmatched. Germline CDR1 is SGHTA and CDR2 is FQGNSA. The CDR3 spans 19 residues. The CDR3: CASSLAPLGQGSGNQPQHF. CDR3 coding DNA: TGTGCCAGCAGCTTAGCCCCGCTTGGACAGGGGAGTGGCAATCAGCCCCAGCATTTT.

In DNA, the CDR3 is TGTGCCAGCAGTTTATCTCGGGGACTAAGCAATTCACCCCTCCACTTT. Encoded protein: CASSLSRGLSNSPLHF. The chain has TRBV28 and TRBJ1-6; TRBD1 is a possible D gene (5 bases). Germline V gene sequence: CDR1 MDHEN, CDR2 SYDVKM. The V end was cut by 1 base, the J end by 7 bases, with 14 bases between. The CDR3 is made up of 16 amino acids.

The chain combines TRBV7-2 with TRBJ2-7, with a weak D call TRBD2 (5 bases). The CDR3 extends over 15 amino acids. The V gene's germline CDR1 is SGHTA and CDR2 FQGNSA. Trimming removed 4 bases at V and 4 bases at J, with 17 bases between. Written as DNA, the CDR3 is TGTGCCAGCAGCTGGAGTCCCGCTAGCCCGTACGAGCAGTACTTC. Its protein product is CASSWSPASPYEQYF.

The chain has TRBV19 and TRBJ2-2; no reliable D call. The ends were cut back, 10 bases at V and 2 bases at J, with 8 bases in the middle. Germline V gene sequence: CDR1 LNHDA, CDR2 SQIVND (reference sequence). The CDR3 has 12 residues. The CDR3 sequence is CATRRNTGELFF. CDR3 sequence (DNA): TGTGCCACTAGGAGAAACACCGGGGAGCTGTTTTTT.

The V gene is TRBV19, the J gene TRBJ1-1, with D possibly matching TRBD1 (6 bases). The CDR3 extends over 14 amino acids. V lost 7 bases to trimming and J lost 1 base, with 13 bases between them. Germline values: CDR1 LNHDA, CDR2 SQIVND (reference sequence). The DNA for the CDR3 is TGTGCCAGTACCCCCAGGGGCCCGAACACTGAAGCTTTCTTT. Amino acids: CASTPRGPNTEAFF.

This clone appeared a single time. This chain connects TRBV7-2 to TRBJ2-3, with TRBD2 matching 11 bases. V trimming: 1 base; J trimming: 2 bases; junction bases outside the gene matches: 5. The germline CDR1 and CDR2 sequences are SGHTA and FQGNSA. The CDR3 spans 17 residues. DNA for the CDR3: TGTGCCAGCAGCTTAGTCTTAGCGGGAGGGTCCACAGATACGCAGTATTTT. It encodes CASSLVLAGGSTDTQYF.

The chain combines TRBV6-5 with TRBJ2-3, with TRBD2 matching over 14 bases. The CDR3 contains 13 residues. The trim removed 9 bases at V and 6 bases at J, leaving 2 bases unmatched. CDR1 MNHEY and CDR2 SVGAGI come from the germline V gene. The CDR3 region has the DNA TGTGCCAGTGGACTAGCGGGAGGTGATACGCAGTATTTT. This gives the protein CASGLAGGDTQYF.

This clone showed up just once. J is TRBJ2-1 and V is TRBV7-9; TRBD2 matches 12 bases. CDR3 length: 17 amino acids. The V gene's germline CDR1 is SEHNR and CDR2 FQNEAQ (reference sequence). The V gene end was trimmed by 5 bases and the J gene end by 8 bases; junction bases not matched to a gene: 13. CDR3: CASSPGTSGSLGDEQFF. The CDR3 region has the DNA TGTGCCAGCAGCCCCGGGACTAGCGGGTCTCTCGGCGATGAGCAGTTCTTC.